The source of this T cell receptor (beta chain) is a study of post-analysis software for immune sequencing data (dated by TCRdb to between 2015 and 2016). In terms of the full investigation: The recorded disease courses included relapsing-remitting, secondary progressive and progressive-relapsing multiple sclerosis, and some patients had no subtype annotation. Patient repertoires were compared against roughly 10 previously published healthy control repertoires from donors aged about 6 to 27 years. A subset of samples was prepared in parallel using single-end sample barcoding, then pooled and co-amplified after Illumina adapter ligation. General study outcomes and caveats: Significantly lower normalized Chao1 diversity was found in multiple sclerosis patients than in controls, suggesting substantial peripheral T-cell clonal expansion. The multiple sclerosis patient group was slightly younger than the control group. Significantly higher frequencies in patients than in controls were found for several TRBV segments, including TRBV5-6, TRBV5-1 and TRBV20-1. Direct clustering with F measure showed strong co-clustering of samples prepared in the same batch, prompting a batch-effect correction.

The method behind the library was PCR. The sequencer was an Illumina HiSeq 2500. Unique molecular identifiers were incorporated into TCR beta cDNA libraries to reduce PCR and sequencing biases. Every 1 to 10 million input T cells yielded approximately 500,000 cDNA molecules, meaning each molecule approximated one T cell. The patient libraries were prepared and sequenced with the same protocol used for the earlier healthy control dataset. Within a given batch, samples were prepared together, multiplexed and sequenced on the same HiSeq lane. From the authors' description of their analysis: MIGEC was used to process the raw barcoded reads, and molecular identifier groups with only a single read were discarded before consensus assembly and CDR3 extraction. VDJtools was used for post-analysis of the clonotype tables, and diversity was normalized by down-sampling every dataset to the size of the smallest sample. In repertoire overlap clustering, CDR3 amino acid sequences, but not nucleotide sequences, were matched to correct batch-related cross-sample contamination. Clones were called with MiXCR by TCRdb after fastp trimmed the public reads at Q25, and only in-frame beta chains were retained. Every CDR3 protein is listed once, alongside the most common genes and DNA of its rows. The authors' filters were not applied to this entry. This sample gives 180,000 or so distinct CDR3 sequences in total; about 30% of them show up just once. Together, the top ten hold approximately 3% of the sample.

V loses 6 bases at its end and J loses 5 bases; junction bases beyond the gene matches: 5. The CDR3 runs 14 residues from the cysteine to the phenylalanine. CDR3 DNA only is kept here, 42 bases in frame from base 1. This clonotype came up a few times. Its antigen is currently not known. Within one base of it there is no much larger clone, and no base qualities were kept. TCR beta repertoires were profiled from peripheral blood of about a dozen young patients with multiple sclerosis to demonstrate the VDJtools post-analysis software. Multiple sclerosis patients were children and adolescents aged about 6 to 16 years.

This chain joins TRBV12-3 or TRBV12-4 to TRBJ2-7; TRBD1 matches 12 bases in the middle. Sequenced sample: blood. The sequence derives from a girl between 2 and 17 years old with multiple sclerosis. The DNA is as follows: TGTGCCAGCAGGTACGGGACAGGGGGCAACGAGCAGTACTTC. It codes for CASRYGTGGNEQYF.